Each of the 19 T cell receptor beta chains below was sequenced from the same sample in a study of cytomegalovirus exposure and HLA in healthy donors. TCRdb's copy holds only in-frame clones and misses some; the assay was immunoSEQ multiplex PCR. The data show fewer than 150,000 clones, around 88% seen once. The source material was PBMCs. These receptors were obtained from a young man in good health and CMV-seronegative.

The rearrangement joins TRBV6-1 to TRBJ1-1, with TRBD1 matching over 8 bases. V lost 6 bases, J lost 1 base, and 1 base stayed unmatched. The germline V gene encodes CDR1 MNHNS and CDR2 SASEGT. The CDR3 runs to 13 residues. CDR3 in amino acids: CASRGTGNTEAFF. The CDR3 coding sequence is TGTGCCAGCAGAGGGACAGGGAACACTGAAGCTTTCTTT.

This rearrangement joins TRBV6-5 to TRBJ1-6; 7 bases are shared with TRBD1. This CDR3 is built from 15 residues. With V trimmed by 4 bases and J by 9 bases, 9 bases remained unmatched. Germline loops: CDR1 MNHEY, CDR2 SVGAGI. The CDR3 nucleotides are TGTGCCAGCAGTTCTTCCGGGACAGTGGGTTCACCCCTCCACTTT. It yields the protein CASSSSGTVGSPLHF.

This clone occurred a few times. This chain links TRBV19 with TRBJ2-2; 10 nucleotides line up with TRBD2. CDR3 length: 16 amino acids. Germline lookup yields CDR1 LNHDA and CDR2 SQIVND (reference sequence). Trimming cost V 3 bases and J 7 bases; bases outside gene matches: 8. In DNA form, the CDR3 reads TGTGCCAGTAGTATGCCCCTAGCGGGGGTGGGCGGGGAGCTGTTTTTT. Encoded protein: CASSMPLAGVGGELFF. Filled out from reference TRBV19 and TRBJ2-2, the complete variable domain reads DGGITQSPKYLFRKEGQNVTLSCEQNLNHDAMYWYRQDPGQGLRLIYYSQIVNDFQKGDIAEGYSVSREKKESFPLTVTSAQKNPTAFYLCASSMPLAGVGGELFFGEGSRLTVL.

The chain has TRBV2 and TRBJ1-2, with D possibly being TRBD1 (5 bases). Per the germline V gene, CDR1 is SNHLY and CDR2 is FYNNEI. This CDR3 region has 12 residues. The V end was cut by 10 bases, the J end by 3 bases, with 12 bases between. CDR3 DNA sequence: TGTGCCACCCGGTCAGGGCACTATGGCTACACCTTC. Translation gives CATRSGHYGYTF.

CDR3 bases: TGTGCCACCAGCAGACTACCTCTAGCGGGAGTTTACAATGAGCAGTTCTTC. This encodes CATSRLPLAGVYNEQFF. The gene calls are TRBV15 and TRBJ2-1; 10 bases line up with TRBD2. The CDR3 extends over 17 amino acids. V lost 2 bases and J lost 4; bases outside the gene matches: 8. CDR1 and CDR2 (germline): LNHNV, YYDKDF (reference sequence).

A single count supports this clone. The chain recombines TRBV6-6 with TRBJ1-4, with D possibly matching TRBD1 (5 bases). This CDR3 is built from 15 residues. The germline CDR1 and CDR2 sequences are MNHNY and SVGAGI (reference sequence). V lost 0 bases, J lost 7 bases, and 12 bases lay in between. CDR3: CASSYSRQGGEKLFF. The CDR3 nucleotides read TGTGCCAGCAGTTACTCTAGGCAGGGAGGTGAAAAACTGTTTTTT.

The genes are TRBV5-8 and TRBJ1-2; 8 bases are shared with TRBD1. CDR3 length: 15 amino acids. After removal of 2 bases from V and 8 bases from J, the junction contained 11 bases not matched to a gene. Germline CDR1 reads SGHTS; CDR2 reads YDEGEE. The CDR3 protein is CASSFRQGARGGYTF. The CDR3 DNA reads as TGTGCCAGCAGCTTCCGGCAGGGGGCGCGGGGAGGCTACACCTTC.

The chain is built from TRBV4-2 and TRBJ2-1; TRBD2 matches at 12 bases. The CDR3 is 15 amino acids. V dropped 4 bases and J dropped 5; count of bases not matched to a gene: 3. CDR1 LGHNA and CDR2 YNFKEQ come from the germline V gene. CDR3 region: CASSLTSGSHNEQFF. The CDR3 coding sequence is TGTGCCAGCAGCCTGACTAGCGGGAGCCACAATGAGCAGTTCTTC.

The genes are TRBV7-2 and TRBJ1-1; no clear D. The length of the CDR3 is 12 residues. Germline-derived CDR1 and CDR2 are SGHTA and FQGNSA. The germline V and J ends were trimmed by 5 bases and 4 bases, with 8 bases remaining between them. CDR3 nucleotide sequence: TGTGCCAGCAGCCCCCCCTCCACTGAAGCTTTCTTT. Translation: CASSPPSTEAFF.

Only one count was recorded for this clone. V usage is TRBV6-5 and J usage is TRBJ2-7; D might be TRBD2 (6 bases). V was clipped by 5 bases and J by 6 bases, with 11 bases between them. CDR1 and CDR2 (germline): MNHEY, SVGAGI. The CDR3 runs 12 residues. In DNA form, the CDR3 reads TGTGCCAGCAGTGATACCGGGGGCGAGCAGTACTTC. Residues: CASSDTGGEQYF.

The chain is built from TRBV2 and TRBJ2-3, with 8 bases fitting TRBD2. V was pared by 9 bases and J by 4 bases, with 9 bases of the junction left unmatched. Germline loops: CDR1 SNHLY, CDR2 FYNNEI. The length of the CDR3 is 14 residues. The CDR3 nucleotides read TGTGCCAGGTCCCAACCGGGGGGGCCAGATACGCAGTATTTT. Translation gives CARSQPGGPDTQYF. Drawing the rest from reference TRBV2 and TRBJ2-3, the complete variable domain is EPEVTQTPSHQVTQMGQEVILRCVPISNHLYFYWYRQILGQKVEFLVSFYNNEISEKSEIFDDQFSVERPDGSNFTLKIRSTKLEDSAMYFCARSQPGGPDTQYFGPGTRLTVL.

CDR3 nucleotides: TGTGCCAGCAGCTCGACTAGCGGATCCTACGAGCAGTACTTC. It codes for CASSSTSGSYEQYF. The gene calls are TRBV5-8 and TRBJ2-7, with 9 positions matching TRBD2. V gave up 3 bases and J gave up 1 base; unmatched junction bases: 2. The CDR3 is 14 amino acids. The V gene's germline CDR1 is SGHTS and CDR2 YDEGEE.

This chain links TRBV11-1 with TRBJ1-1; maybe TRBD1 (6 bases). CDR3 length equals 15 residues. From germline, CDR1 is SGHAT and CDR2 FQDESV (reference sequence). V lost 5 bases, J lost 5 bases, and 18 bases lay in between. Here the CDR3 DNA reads TGTGCCAGCAGCCGGAACAGGGCAGGGGTGACTGAAGCTTTCTTT. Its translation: CASSRNRAGVTEAFF.

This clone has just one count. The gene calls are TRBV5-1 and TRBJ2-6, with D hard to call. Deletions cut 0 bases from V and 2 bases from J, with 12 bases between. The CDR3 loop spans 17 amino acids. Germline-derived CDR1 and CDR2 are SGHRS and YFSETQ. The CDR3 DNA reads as TGCGCCAGCAGCTTGGCCCATCAGGTACCTGGGGCCAACGTCCTGACTTTC. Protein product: CASSLAHQVPGANVLTF.

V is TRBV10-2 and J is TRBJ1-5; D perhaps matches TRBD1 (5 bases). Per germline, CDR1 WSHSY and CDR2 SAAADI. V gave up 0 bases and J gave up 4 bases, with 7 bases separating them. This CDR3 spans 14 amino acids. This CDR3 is CASSESQGNQPQHF. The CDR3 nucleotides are TGCGCCAGCAGTGAGTCGCAGGGAAATCAGCCCCAGCATTTT.

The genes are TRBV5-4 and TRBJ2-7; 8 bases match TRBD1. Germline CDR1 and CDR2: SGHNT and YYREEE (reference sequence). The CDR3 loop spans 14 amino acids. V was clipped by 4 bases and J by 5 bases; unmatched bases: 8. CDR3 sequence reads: CASSGSTGVDEQYF. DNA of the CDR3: TGTGCCAGCAGCGGTTCGACAGGGGTTGACGAGCAGTACTTC. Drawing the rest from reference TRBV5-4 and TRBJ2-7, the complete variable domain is ETGVTQSPTHLIKTRGQQVTLRCSSQSGHNTVSWYQQALGQGPQFIFQYYREEENGRGNFPPRFSGLQFPNYSSELNVNALELDDSALYLCASSGSTGVDEQYFGPGTRLTVT.

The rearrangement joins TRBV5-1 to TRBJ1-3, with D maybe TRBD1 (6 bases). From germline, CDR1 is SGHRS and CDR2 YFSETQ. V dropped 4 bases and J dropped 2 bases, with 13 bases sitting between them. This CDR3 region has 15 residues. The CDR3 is CASSPGTLTGNTIYF. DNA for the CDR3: TGCGCCAGCAGCCCCGGGACATTGACTGGAAACACCATATATTTT.

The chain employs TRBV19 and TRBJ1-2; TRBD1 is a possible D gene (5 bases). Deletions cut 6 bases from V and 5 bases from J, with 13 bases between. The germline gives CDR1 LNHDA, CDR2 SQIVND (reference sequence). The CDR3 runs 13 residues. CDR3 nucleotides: TGTGCCAGTAGCGGGGGGGGGAGGTATGGCTACACCTTC. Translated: CASSGGGRYGYTF.

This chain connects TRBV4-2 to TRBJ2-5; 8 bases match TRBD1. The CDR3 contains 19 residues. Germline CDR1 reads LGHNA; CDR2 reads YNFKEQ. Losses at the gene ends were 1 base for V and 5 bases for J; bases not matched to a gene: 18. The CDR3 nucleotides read TGTGCCAGCAGCCAAGGAGACACGGACAGGGCAGTTTTCGCGGAGACCCAGTACTTC. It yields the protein CASSQGDTDRAVFAETQYF.